This T cell receptor (beta chain) was documented in a study of patients and donors after allogeneic stem cell transplantation. The CDR3 consists of 13 residues. V shed 7 bases and J shed 0 bases, with 10 bases lying between them. A single record per CDR3 protein comes from TCRdb applying MiXCR to the RT-PCR reads. There are 90,000 to 120,000 distinct CDR3 sequences in the sample; 35% to 45% occur only once, and more than 25% lies in the top ten. Sequencing was carried out using blood, either unsorted or a sorted T cell fraction (not recorded which). The rearrangement links TRBV12-3 or TRBV12-4 to TRBJ2-7; D remains ambiguous. The receptor was derived from a human donor who was either an allogeneic HSCT recipient or a stem cell or donor lymphocyte infusion donor (not recorded which). It is not recorded whose cells these are; they may come from a transplant donor. CDR3 sequence reads: CASTPTSSYEQYF. CDR3 sequence (DNA): TGTGCCAGCACACCTACGAGCTCCTACGAGCAGTACTTC.